This T cell receptor beta chain was sequenced for a study of sequential checkpoint blockade in melanoma. Overall study context: Randomization was 1:1 between first-line nivolumab→ipilimumab and ipilimumab→nivolumab.

This CDR3 has 13 residues. The V gene lost 4 bases and the J gene lost 7 bases, with 11 bases spanning the gap. The germline CDR1 and CDR2 sequences are MGHRA and YSYEKL. Assay used: immunoSEQ multiplex PCR; TCRdb lists only in-frame clones, some missing. The sample includes 13,000 or so clones, 52% seen only once; the top ten take about 17%. Treatment specified: randomized to nivolumab then ipilimumab (arm A) or the reverse (arm B). DNA-damaging chemotherapy had not been given to any patient beforehand. Sorted cells were live CD3+CD8+, lacking CD19 and CD56, from PBMCs. This chain joins TRBV4-1 and TRBJ1-5; D unclear. This specimen consisted of CD8+ T cells sorted from blood (inferred from file names), obtained from a patient given nivolumab and ipilimumab in sequence. This clonotype originated in a human donor with melanoma. The CDR3 DNA is TGCGCCAGCAGCCGGTGGGAGGGCCAGCCCCAGCATTTT. Translation: CASSRWEGQPQHF.